The next 5 T cell receptor beta chains were all read from a single sample in a study of control samples from healthy donors and cancer patients. The method was immunoSEQ multiplex PCR; TCRdb's version includes in-frame clones alone and lacks a portion of them. The table lists about 110,000 clones, 83% of them singletons. Material: blood. Receptors originate from a woman between 45 and 65 years old in good health.

This CDR3 reads CASSPFFPQGSSYNEQFF. The DNA of the CDR3 is TGTGCCAGCTCACCGTTTTTTCCCCAGGGAAGCTCCTACAATGAGCAGTTCTTC. This chain links TRBV18 with TRBJ2-1; D is possibly TRBD1 (5 bases). The CDR3 consists of 18 residues. The germline gives CDR1 KGHSH, CDR2 LQKENI. The ends were cut back, 3 bases at V and 0 bases at J, with 18 bases in the middle.

This clone was seen just once. V and J are TRBV11-1 and TRBJ2-1, with 13 bases fitting TRBD2. The CDR3 spans 17 residues. V trimming: 0 bases; J trimming: 6 bases; junction bases outside the gene matches: 5. Germline CDR1 reads SGHAT; CDR2 reads FQDESV (reference sequence). The CDR3 DNA sequence: TGTGCCAGCAGCTTAGCCGGGACTAGCGGGACAGTCAATGAGCAGTTCTTC. It yields the protein CASSLAGTSGTVNEQFF.

This clone appeared once. J is TRBJ1-2 and V is TRBV7-9; D might be TRBD1 (5 bases). The CDR3 totals 13 residues. The V gene's germline CDR1 is SEHNR and CDR2 FQNEAQ (reference sequence). Trimming removed 5 bases from V and 3 bases from J, with 10 bases in between. CDR3 protein: CASSPRGDYGYTF. The CDR3 region has the DNA TGTGCCAGCAGCCCGCGAGGGGACTATGGCTACACCTTC.

For the CDR3, the DNA is TGTGCCATCAGTGAGTCGCGACAGAACTATGGCTACACCTTC. Residues: CAISESRQNYGYTF. The rearrangement uses TRBV10-3 and TRBJ1-2, with a possible D match to TRBD1 (5 bases). The germline V gene has CDR1 ENHRY and CDR2 SYGVKD. This CDR3 has 14 residues. Trimming removed 0 bases at V and 2 bases at J, with 7 bases between.

In the case of this clone: The junction differs from germline at one of its ends, possibly a read error. The rearrangement joins TRBV7-7 to TRBJ2-2, with TRBD2 matching over 11 bases. CDR1 is SSHAT, CDR2 FNYEAQ, per germline (reference sequence). The CDR3 loop spans 16 amino acids. The CDR3 region is CASSPVAGGPTGELFF. CDR3 in DNA: TGTGCTAGCAGCCCCGTAGCGGGAGGGCCGACCGGGGAGCTGTTTTTT. The full variable domain, rest sourced from reference TRBV7-7 and TRBJ2-2, is GAGVSQSPRYKVTKRGQDVTLRCDPISSHATLYWYQQALGQGPEFLTYFNYEAQPDKSGLPSDRFSAERPEGSISTLTIQRTEQRDSAMYRCASSPVAGGPTGELFFGEGSRLTVL.